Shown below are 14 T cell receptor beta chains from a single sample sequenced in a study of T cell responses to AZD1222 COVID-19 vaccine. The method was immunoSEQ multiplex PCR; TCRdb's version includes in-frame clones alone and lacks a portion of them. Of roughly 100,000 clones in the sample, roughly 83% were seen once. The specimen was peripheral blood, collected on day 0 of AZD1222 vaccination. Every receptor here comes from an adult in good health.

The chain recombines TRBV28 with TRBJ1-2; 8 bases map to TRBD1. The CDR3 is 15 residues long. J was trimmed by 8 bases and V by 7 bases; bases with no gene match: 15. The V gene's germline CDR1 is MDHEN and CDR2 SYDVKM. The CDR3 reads CASNSPAGGSGGYTF. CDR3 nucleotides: TGTGCCAGCAACTCTCCGGCAGGGGGCAGTGGGGGCTACACCTTC.

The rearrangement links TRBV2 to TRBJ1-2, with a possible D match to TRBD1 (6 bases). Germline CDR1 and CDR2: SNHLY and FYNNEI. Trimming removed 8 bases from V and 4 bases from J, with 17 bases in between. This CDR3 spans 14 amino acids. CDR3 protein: CASAGGRGSYGYTF. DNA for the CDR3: TGTGCCAGCGCGGGGGGCAGGGGAAGCTATGGCTACACCTTC.

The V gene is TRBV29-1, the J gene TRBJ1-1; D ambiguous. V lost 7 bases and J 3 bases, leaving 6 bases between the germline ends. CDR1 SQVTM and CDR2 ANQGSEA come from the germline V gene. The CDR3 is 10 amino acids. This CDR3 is CSADHTEAFF. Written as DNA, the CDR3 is TGCAGCGCAGACCACACTGAAGCTTTCTTT. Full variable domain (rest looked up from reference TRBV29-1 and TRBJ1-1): SAVISQKPSRDICQRGTSLTIQCQVDSQVTMMFWYRQQPGQSLTLIATANQGSEATYESGFVIDKFPISRPNLTFSTLTVSNMSPEDSSIYLCSADHTEAFFGQGTRLTVV.

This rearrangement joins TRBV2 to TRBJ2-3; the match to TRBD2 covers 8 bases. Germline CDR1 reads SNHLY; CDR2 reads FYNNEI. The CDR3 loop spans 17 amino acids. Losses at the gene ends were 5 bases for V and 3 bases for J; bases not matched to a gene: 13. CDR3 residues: CASSQGTGLALTDTQYF. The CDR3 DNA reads TGTGCCAGCAGTCAAGGTACAGGACTAGCCCTGACAGATACGCAGTATTTT.

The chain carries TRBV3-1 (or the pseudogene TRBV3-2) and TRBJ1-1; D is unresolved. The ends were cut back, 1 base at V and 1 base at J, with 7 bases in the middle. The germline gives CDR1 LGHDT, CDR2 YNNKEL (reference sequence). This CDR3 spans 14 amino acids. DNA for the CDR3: TGTGCCAGCAGCCAAGGGACGGGGAACACTGAAGCTTTCTTT. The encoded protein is CASSQGTGNTEAFF.

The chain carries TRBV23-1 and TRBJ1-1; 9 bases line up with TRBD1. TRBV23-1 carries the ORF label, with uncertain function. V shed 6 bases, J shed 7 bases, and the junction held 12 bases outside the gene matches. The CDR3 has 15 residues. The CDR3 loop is CASSPPTGGAGEAFF. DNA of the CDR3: TGCGCCAGCAGCCCCCCCACAGGGGGCGCCGGTGAAGCTTTCTTT.

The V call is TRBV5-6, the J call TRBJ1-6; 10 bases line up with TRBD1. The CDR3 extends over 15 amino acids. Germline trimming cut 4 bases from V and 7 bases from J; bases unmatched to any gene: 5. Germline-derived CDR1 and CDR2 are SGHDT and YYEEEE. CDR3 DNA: TGTGCCAGCAGCCCCGACAGGGGGCGAAATTCACCCCTCCACTTT. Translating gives CASSPDRGRNSPLHF.

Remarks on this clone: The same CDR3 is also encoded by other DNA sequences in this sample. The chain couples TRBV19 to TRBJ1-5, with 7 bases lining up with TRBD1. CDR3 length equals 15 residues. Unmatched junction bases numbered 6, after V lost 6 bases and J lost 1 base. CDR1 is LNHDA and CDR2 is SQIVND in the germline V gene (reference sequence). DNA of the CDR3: TGTGCCAGTAGGAGGACAGGACTCAGCAATCAGCCCCAGCATTTT. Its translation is CASRRTGLSNQPQHF.

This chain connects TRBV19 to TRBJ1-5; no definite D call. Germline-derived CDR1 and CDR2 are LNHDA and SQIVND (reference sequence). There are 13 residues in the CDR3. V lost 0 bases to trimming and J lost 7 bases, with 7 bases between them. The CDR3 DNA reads TGTGCCAGTAGTATAGATCAAGGACAGCCCCAGCATTTT. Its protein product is CASSIDQGQPQHF.

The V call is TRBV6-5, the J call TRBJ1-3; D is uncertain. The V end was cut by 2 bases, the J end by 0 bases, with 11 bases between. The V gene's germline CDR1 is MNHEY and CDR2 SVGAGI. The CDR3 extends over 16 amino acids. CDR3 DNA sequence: TGTGCCAGCAGTTACACCCCGCCGAGCTCTGGAAACACCATATATTTT. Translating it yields CASSYTPPSSGNTIYF.

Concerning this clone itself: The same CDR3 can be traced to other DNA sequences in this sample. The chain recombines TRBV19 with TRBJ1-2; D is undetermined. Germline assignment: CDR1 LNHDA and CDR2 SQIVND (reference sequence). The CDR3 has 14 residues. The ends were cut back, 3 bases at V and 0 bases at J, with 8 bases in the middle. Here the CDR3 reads CASSIGTSNYGYTF. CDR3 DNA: TGTGCCAGTAGTATCGGCACCTCTAACTATGGCTACACCTTC.

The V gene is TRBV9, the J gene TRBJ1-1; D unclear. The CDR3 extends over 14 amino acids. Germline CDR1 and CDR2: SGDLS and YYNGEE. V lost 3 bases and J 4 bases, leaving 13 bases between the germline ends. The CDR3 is CASSATMARTEAFF. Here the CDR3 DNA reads TGTGCCAGCAGCGCAACCATGGCTCGCACTGAAGCTTTCTTT.

This CDR3 is CASNPSGRETGELFF. DNA of the CDR3: TGTGCCAGCAACCCTAGCGGGAGGGAGACCGGGGAGCTGTTTTTT. The chain has TRBV6-2 or TRBV6-3 and TRBJ2-2; 12 nucleotides match TRBD2. V shed 7 bases, J shed 5 bases, and the junction held 5 bases outside the gene matches. The CDR3 is made up of 15 amino acids. The germline V gene has CDR1 MNHEY and CDR2 SVGEGT.

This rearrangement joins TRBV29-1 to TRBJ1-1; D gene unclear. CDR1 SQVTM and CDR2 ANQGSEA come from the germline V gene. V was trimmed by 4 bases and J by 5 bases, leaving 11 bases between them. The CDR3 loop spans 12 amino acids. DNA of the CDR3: TGCAGCGTTGCGCCAGCAAGGACTGAAGCTTTCTTT. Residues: CSVAPARTEAFF.